In this sample, the clone carrying this T cell receptor beta chain turned up many times. This sample was taken from a study of T-cell reconstitution after alpha-beta-depleted transplantation in children. Unique molecular identifiers were incorporated into the prepared TCRbeta library. MiXCR, run by TCRdb on the PCR reads, gives a single entry per CDR3 protein. This sample has 640,000 or so distinct CDR3 sequences, with approximately 17% found just once. The CDR3 has 15 residues. Looked up from germline, CDR1 is MNHEY and CDR2 is SVGAGI. V shed 0 bases and J shed 8 bases, with 13 bases lying between them.

This sequence originates from a human donor who donated a stem cell graft to a child with acute myeloid leukemia. The genes are TRBV6-5 and TRBJ1-4, with D hard to call. Material: PBMCs from the stem cell graft donor, obtained from the stem cell graft. This CDR3 reads CASSYSNRMREKLFF. In nucleotides, the CDR3 is TGTGCCAGCAGTTACTCGAACCGGATGCGGGAAAAACTGTTTTTT.